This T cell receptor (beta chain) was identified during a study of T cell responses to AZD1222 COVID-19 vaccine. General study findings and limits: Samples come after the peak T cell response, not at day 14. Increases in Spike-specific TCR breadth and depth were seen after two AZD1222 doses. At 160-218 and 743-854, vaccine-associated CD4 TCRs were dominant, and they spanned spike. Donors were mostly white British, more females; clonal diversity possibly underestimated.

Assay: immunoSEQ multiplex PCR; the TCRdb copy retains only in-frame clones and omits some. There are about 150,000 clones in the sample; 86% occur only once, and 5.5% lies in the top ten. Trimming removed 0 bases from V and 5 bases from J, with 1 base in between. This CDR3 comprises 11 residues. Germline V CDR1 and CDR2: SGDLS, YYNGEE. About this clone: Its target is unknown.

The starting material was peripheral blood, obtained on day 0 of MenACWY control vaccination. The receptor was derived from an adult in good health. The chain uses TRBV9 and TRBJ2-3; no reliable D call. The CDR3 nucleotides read TGTGCCAGCAGCGTAGTAGATACGCAGTATTTT. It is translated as CASSVVDTQYF. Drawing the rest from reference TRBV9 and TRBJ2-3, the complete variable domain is DSGVTQTPKHLITATGQRVTLRCSPRSGDLSVYWYQQSLDQGLQFLIQYYNGEERAKGNILERFSAQQFPDLHSELNLSSLELGDSALYFCASSVVDTQYFGPGTRLTVL.